Presented here are 12 T cell receptor beta chains from one specimen sequenced in a study of CD8 T cells in ankylosing spondylitis. Findings and limits, study-wide: It appeared that ankylosing spondylitis blood was characterized by a TCR beta motif of eight highly homologous variants.

TCRdb analysed the 5' RACE reads with MiXCR anew, one entry per CDR3 protein. The sample carries 450,000 to 550,000 distinct CDR3 sequences, approximately 5% recorded once. These receptors are not linked to any known antigen. Input material: blood, either unsorted or a sorted T cell fraction (not recorded which). Receptors originate from a male donor with ankylosing spondylitis.

This clonotype was seen at least ten times. The genes are TRBV4-2 and TRBJ2-7; 7 bases align to TRBD2. CDR1 LGHNA and CDR2 YNFKEQ come from the germline V gene. This CDR3 comprises 14 residues. V was clipped by 1 base and J by 4 bases; unmatched bases: 4. The DNA of the CDR3 is TGTGCCAGCAGCCAAGTGGCGGGAGCTTACGAGCAGTACTTC. This sequence encodes CASSQVAGAYEQYF.

The table lists this clonotype with many counts. The rearrangement joins TRBV5-1 to TRBJ1-1; possible D gene TRBD1, 5 bases. CDR1 is SGHRS, CDR2 YFSETQ, per germline. CDR3 length: 14 amino acids. Trimming cost V 3 bases and J 2 bases, with 11 bases left between them. CDR3 DNA: TGCGCCAGCAGCTCCTCGGGGGATAACACTGAAGCTTTCTTT. It encodes CASSSSGDNTEAFF.

This clonotype was seen at least ten times. The chain employs TRBV7-9 and TRBJ2-5, with a weak D call TRBD2 (5 bases). This CDR3 comprises 13 residues. Trimming stripped 3 bases from V and 1 base from J, with 6 bases between. Germline lookup yields CDR1 SEHNR and CDR2 FQNEAQ (reference sequence). CDR3 amino acids: CASSFSAQETQYF. DNA for the CDR3: TGTGCCAGCAGCTTTAGCGCCCAAGAGACCCAGTACTTC.

This clonotype was detected ten times or more. The chain couples TRBV20-1 to TRBJ2-7, with TRBD1 matching over 7 bases. Germline CDR1 is DFQATT and CDR2 is SNEGSKA (reference sequence). V lost 6 bases, J lost 3 bases, and 11 bases stayed unmatched. The CDR3 has 14 residues. The CDR3 sequence: CSALPGQKNYEQYF. The CDR3 DNA is TGCAGTGCCCTCCCGGGACAGAAAAACTACGAGCAGTACTTC.

This clonotype was detected ten times or more. The chain combines TRBV7-6 with TRBJ1-1; the D gene is possibly TRBD1 (6 bases). Germline assignment: CDR1 SGHVS and CDR2 FNYEAQ. The CDR3 totals 13 residues. The germline V and J ends were trimmed by 5 bases and 4 bases, with 11 bases remaining between them. CDR3 sequence: CASSLGGFTEAFF. In DNA form, the CDR3 reads TGTGCCAGCAGCCTGGGGGGCTTCACTGAAGCTTTCTTT.

This clonotype showed up many times. The genes are TRBV20-1 and TRBJ2-5, with D perhaps matching TRBD2 (5 bases). The CDR3 is 12 residues long. The germline gives CDR1 DFQATT, CDR2 SNEGSKA (reference sequence). V was trimmed by 5 bases and J by 5 bases, leaving 12 bases between them. The CDR3 here is CSAAERRETQYF. DNA of the CDR3: TGCAGTGCTGCAGAGCGGAGGGAGACCCAGTACTTC.

This clonotype was counted at least ten times. The chain carries TRBV20-1 and TRBJ2-3; 10 bases match TRBD2. Looked up from germline, CDR1 is DFQATT and CDR2 is SNEGSKA (reference sequence). The V gene end was trimmed by 3 bases and the J gene end by 6 bases; junction bases not matched to a gene: 12. This CDR3 comprises 16 residues. The CDR3 region has the DNA TGCAGTGCTAGGCCCGAACTAGCGGGGCGATCGGATACGCAGTATTTT. Protein product: CSARPELAGRSDTQYF.

This clonotype has a count of ten or more. The V and J genes are TRBV5-1 and TRBJ2-1, with D maybe TRBD2 (6 bases). Germline values: CDR1 SGHRS, CDR2 YFSETQ. The CDR3 consists of 14 residues. The V end lost 0 bases, the J end lost 10 bases, and 14 bases lay between the germline ends. CDR3 sequence (DNA): TGCGCCAGCAGCTTGGGCCCGGGACTGGGCGAGCAGTTCTTC. Residues: CASSLGPGLGEQFF.

This clonotype occurred many times. The chain is built from TRBV27 and TRBJ2-3; no reliable D call. The CDR3 loop spans 15 amino acids. V gave up 5 bases and J gave up 0 bases, with 12 bases separating them. The germline V gene encodes CDR1 MNHEY and CDR2 SMNVEV (reference sequence). As DNA, the CDR3 is TGTGCCAGCAGTACCGGGCCCCGAAGCACAGATACGCAGTATTTT. Amino acid sequence: CASSTGPRSTDTQYF.

This clonotype has a count of ten or more. This chain links TRBV5-1 with TRBJ2-1; 10 bases map to TRBD1. Germline-derived CDR1 and CDR2 are SGHRS and YFSETQ. The CDR3 sequence is 19 residues long. V was clipped by 4 bases and J by 2 bases; unmatched bases: 15. The CDR3 reads CASSTPGQGPGETYNEQFF. The CDR3 coding sequence is TGCGCCAGCAGCACACCGGGACAGGGGCCAGGAGAGACCTACAATGAGCAGTTCTTC.

Many counts were recorded for this clonotype. The CDR3 nucleotides are TGTGCCAGCAGCTCTAGCGGGAGCACAGATACGCAGTATTTT. Amino acid sequence: CASSSSGSTDTQYF. This chain connects TRBV7-9 to TRBJ2-3; 8 bases agree with TRBD2. The J segment lost 0 bases and the V segment lost 4 bases, leaving 0 bases of the junction unmatched. CDR3 size: 14 residues. From germline, CDR1 is SEHNR and CDR2 FQNEAQ (reference sequence).

This clonotype was seen ten or more times. The chain uses TRBV7-2 and TRBJ1-5; D is unclear. Germline CDR1 reads SGHTA; CDR2 reads FQGNSA. Trimming left V 1 base short and J 3 bases short, with 10 bases between. The CDR3 has 15 residues. The CDR3 DNA reads as TGTGCCAGCAGCTTAGATGTGGGGTACAATCAGCCCCAGCATTTT. Amino acid sequence: CASSLDVGYNQPQHF.